This TCR beta chain originates from a study of blood T cell repertoires in COVID-19. Study-wide background: Italy, Spain and the United States were the sources of the convalescent and acute COVID-19 samples. PBMCs, B-cell-depleted T cells, or T cells were the source of the cDNA or gDNA that made up the material.

Trimming took 2 bases from V and 3 from J, leaving 11 bases between them. Germline V gives CDR1 MNHEY, CDR2 SMNVEV (reference sequence). The CDR3 runs to 14 residues. In the study's own analysis: Amplification of reference gene primers provided the estimated nucleated cell counts. Profiled with immunoSEQ multiplex PCR; TCRdb holds only in-frame clones, not every one. The V and J calls and clone size were taken over from that table, and D and trimming were inferred from the DNA. This sample yields approximately 25,000 clones, of which around 91% are seen a single time; around 1.7% belongs to the top ten.

Sequenced input: peripheral blood. The TCR sequence derives from a woman aged 55-70 years with active COVID-19. The V call is TRBV27, the J call TRBJ2-7; perhaps TRBD1 as D (5 bases). CDR3 in DNA: TGTGCCAGCAGTTTAGTCCAGGGAAACTACGAGCAGTACTTC. Protein product: CASSLVQGNYEQYF.